This entry is about one T cell receptor (beta chain). This record comes from a study of blood T cell repertoires in COVID-19. Germline-derived CDR1 and CDR2 are MGHRA and YSYEKL. This CDR3 has 13 amino acids. Trimming took off 3 bases at V and 8 bases at J, with 13 bases between the two ends. Measured with immunoSEQ multiplex PCR; TCRdb has only the in-frame clones, and not every one. The profile shows 130,000 to 150,000 clones, just under 85% of them singletons. J is TRBJ1-2 and V is TRBV4-1, with D unclear. The receptor was derived from a woman aged 40 to 55 who had recovered from COVID-19. Sequenced: PBMCs or T cells enriched from blood (not recorded which). The CDR3 nucleotides read TGCGCCAGCAGCCAGCCGGGAACTATGGGCTACACCTTC. Amino acid sequence: CASSQPGTMGYTF.